The 32 T cell receptor beta chains given below trace back to one sample, sequenced in a study of cytomegalovirus exposure and HLA in healthy donors. It was with 60 Vbeta and 13 Jbeta primers that the PCR ran. Here immunoSEQ multiplex PCR was the method, and the copy in TCRdb shows in-frame clones only, minus some. The sample gives over 100,000 clones, under 70% of which show up once; approximately 9% is in the top ten. The sequencing input was PBMCs. The source is a man aged 25-45 years in good health and CMV-seropositive.

The J gene is TRBJ1-2, the V gene TRBV9, with D uncertain. Germline V gene data show CDR1 as SGDLS and CDR2 as YYNGEE. This CDR3 has 13 residues. V was pared by 0 bases and J by 3 bases, with 6 bases between. CDR3 coding DNA: TGTGCCAGCAGCGTAGCAACAGACTATGGCTACACCTTC. Its protein is CASSVATDYGYTF. The complete variable domain, with remaining parts taken from reference TRBV9 and TRBJ1-2, reads DSGVTQTPKHLITATGQRVTLRCSPRSGDLSVYWYQQSLDQGLQFLIQYYNGEERAKGNILERFSAQQFPDLHSELNLSSLELGDSALYFCASSVATDYGYTFGSGTRLTVV.

The chain is built from TRBV2 and TRBJ2-3; 7 bases match TRBD2. Losses at the gene ends were 3 bases for V and 1 base for J; bases not matched to a gene: 13. This CDR3 region has 18 residues. Germline assignment: CDR1 SNHLY and CDR2 FYNNEI. In DNA, the CDR3 is TGTGCCAGCAGTGATATCGCCCGAAGCGGGGTCCGCACAGATACGCAGTATTTT. This translates into CASSDIARSGVRTDTQYF. Looking up the rest from reference TRBV2 and TRBJ2-3 gives the full variable domain: EPEVTQTPSHQVTQMGQEVILRCVPISNHLYFYWYRQILGQKVEFLVSFYNNEISEKSEIFDDQFSVERPDGSNFTLKIRSTKLEDSAMYFCASSDIARSGVRTDTQYFGPGTRLTVL.

The J gene is TRBJ1-1, the V gene TRBV11-3, with D unclear. The CDR3 sequence is 13 residues long. Germline CDR1 SGHNT, CDR2 YENEEA. V gave up 5 bases and J gave up 0 bases, with 7 bases separating them. DNA for the CDR3: TGTGCCAGCAGCCGAGGAATGAACACTGAAGCTTTCTTT. Protein product: CASSRGMNTEAFF.

This clone was observed a single time. The J gene is TRBJ2-7, the V gene TRBV6-6, with unresolved D. V dropped 5 bases and J dropped 7 bases, with 12 bases sitting between them. CDR3 size: 12 residues. CDR1 and CDR2 from the germline V gene are MNHNY and SVGAGI (reference sequence). CDR3 sequence: CASSPPEREQYF. The CDR3 DNA follows: TGTGCCAGCAGTCCCCCCGAGAGAGAGCAGTACTTC.

This clone was seen just once. V is TRBV27 and J is TRBJ1-2; 10 bases match TRBD1. CDR1 and CDR2 from the germline V gene are MNHEY and SMNVEV (reference sequence). This CDR3 region has 16 residues. With V trimmed by 5 bases and J by 8 bases, 14 bases remained unmatched. The CDR3 spells CASSLTPGQGIKGYTF. Here the CDR3 DNA reads TGTGCCAGCAGTCTTACACCGGGACAGGGGATCAAGGGCTACACCTTC.

CDR3 DNA sequence: TGTGCCTGGTCAAAACCGGGCGGGAGACGGAACGAGCAGTACGTC. Translated: CAWSKPGGRRNEQYV. This rearrangement joins TRBV30 to TRBJ2-7; 7 bases line up with TRBD2. The CDR3 spans 15 residues. V lost 5 bases to trimming and J lost 5 bases; unmatched junction nucleotides: 15. From germline, CDR1 is GTSNPN and CDR2 SVGIG (reference sequence).

The gene calls are TRBV9 and TRBJ1-1; D gene uncertain. Per germline, CDR1 SGDLS and CDR2 YYNGEE. The CDR3 has 12 residues. Trimming cost V 0 bases and J 12 bases, with 12 bases left between them. This CDR3 is CASSVGSTEPFF. In nucleotides, the CDR3 is TGTGCCAGCAGCGTAGGCTCAACGGAGCCTTTCTTT.

As to this clone: The junction does not match germline at one end; this may be a read error. The chain employs TRBV19 and TRBJ1-1; no definite D call. The CDR3 is 13 residues long. Germline V gene lookup returns CDR1 LNHDA and CDR2 SQIVND (reference sequence). The CDR3 reads CASSARENPEAFF. CDR3 nucleotides: TGTGCCAGTAGTGCCCGGGAGAACCCTGAAGCTTTCTTT.

This clone has only a few counts. The rearrangement joins TRBV29-1 to TRBJ1-1, with TRBD1 identical over 8 bases. Per the germline V gene, CDR1 is SQVTM and CDR2 is ANQGSEA. V lost 1 base, J lost 3 bases, and 4 bases stayed unmatched. The CDR3 has 14 amino acids. CDR3 protein: CSVEATGVDTEAFF. The CDR3 nucleotides are TGCAGCGTTGAAGCGACAGGGGTGGACACTGAAGCTTTCTTT.

There are a few counts of this clone. The V call is TRBV7-9, the J call TRBJ1-2, with a weak D call TRBD1 (5 bases). This CDR3 has 14 amino acids. Trimming took 4 bases from V and 5 from J, leaving 14 bases between them. Germline V gene sequence: CDR1 SEHNR, CDR2 FQNEAQ (reference sequence). The CDR3 reads CASSSEGGGYGYTF. DNA of the CDR3: TGTGCCAGCAGCTCCGAGGGCGGGGGTTATGGCTACACCTTC.

V and J are TRBV6-6 and TRBJ1-2, with no clear D. This CDR3 contains 15 residues. The germline CDR1 and CDR2 sequences are MNHNY and SVGAGI (reference sequence). V gave up 4 bases and J gave up 7 bases, with 19 bases separating them. CDR3 loop: CASSLTLPKEGGYTF. The CDR3 nucleotides read TGTGCCAGCAGTTTGACACTTCCGAAGGAGGGTGGCTACACCTTC.

Regarding this clone: An end of the junction differs from the germline gene, which may be a read error. This chain uses TRBV7-7 with TRBJ2-1; TRBD2 agrees at 9 bases. Germline V gene lookup returns CDR1 SSHAT and CDR2 FNYEAQ (reference sequence). This CDR3 spans 16 amino acids. The CDR3 DNA follows: TGTGCTAGCAGCTTAGGAACTAGCGGGCCCCCTTATGAGCAGTTCTTC. Translated, it gives CASSLGTSGPPYEQFF. The whole variable domain, remainder taken from reference TRBV7-7 and TRBJ2-1, is GAGVSQSPRYKVTKRGQDVTLRCDPISSHATLYWYQQALGQGPEFLTYFNYEAQPDKSGLPSDRFSAERPEGSISTLTIQRTEQRDSAMYRCASSLGTSGPPYEQFFGPGTRLTVL.

This chain uses TRBV10-3 with TRBJ2-5; 14 bases match TRBD2. Germline V lookup: CDR1 ENHRY, CDR2 SYGVKD. Losses at the gene ends were 4 bases for V and 2 bases for J; bases not matched to a gene: 3. The CDR3 contains 16 residues. CDR3: CAISGTSGGQQETQYF. DNA for the CDR3: TGTGCCATCAGTGGGACTAGCGGGGGGCAACAAGAGACCCAGTACTTC.

The rearrangement uses TRBV7-9 and TRBJ2-1; 10 bases align to TRBD2. The V segment lost 5 bases and the J segment 7 bases; nucleotides outside the gene matches: 14. This CDR3 is 17 amino acids long. The V gene's germline CDR1 is SEHNR and CDR2 FQNEAQ (reference sequence). CDR3 loop: CASSPPSGDSGRNEQFF. The CDR3 DNA reads as TGTGCCAGCAGCCCTCCGAGTGGTGATAGCGGGAGGAATGAGCAGTTCTTC. The full variable domain, with the rest looked up from reference TRBV7-9 and TRBJ2-1, is DTGVSQNPRHKITKRGQNVTFRCDPISEHNRLYWYRQTLGQGPEFLTYFQNEAQLEKSRLLSDRFSAERPKGSFSTLEIQRTEQGDSAMYLCASSPPSGDSGRNEQFFGPGTRLTVL.

The chain recombines TRBV4-3 with TRBJ2-3, with D tentatively TRBD2 (6 bases). V lost 6 bases and J lost 0, with 34 bases in between. Germline lookup yields CDR1 LGHNA and CDR2 YSLEER. This CDR3 is 22 amino acids long. CDR3 nucleotides: TGCGCCAGCAGTCCTCTGGCCGTCCGGGGAGGAAAGGGAGGTTCTAGCACAGATACGCAGTATTTT. It codes for CASSPLAVRGGKGGSSTDTQYF.

V gene TRBV6-1 combines with J gene TRBJ1-6; no reliable D call. This CDR3 has 13 residues. CDR1 and CDR2 (germline): MNHNS, SASEGT. V lost 2 bases to trimming and J lost 7 bases, with 6 bases between them. In DNA form, the CDR3 reads TGTGCCAGCAGTGAACTAGTGAATTCACCCCTCCACTTT. It codes for CASSELVNSPLHF.

V is TRBV6-5 and J is TRBJ1-2; 8 nucleotides line up with TRBD1. The CDR3 contains 14 residues. The ends lost 3 bases at V and 2 bases at J; junction bases unmatched: 2. Per germline, CDR1 MNHEY and CDR2 SVGAGI. CDR3 loop: CASSYRTGNYGYTF. For the CDR3, the DNA is TGTGCCAGCAGTTATAGGACAGGGAACTATGGCTACACCTTC.

A few counts support this clone. The genes are TRBV5-1 and TRBJ2-3; D perhaps matches TRBD2 (5 bases). The germline V gene encodes CDR1 SGHRS and CDR2 YFSETQ. The CDR3 is made up of 14 amino acids. The germline V and J ends were trimmed by 2 bases and 0 bases, with 7 bases remaining between them. The CDR3 sequence: CASSLPGSTDTQYF. CDR3 sequence (DNA): TGCGCCAGCAGCTTACCGGGAAGCACAGATACGCAGTATTTT.

The genes are TRBV6-5 and TRBJ1-2; possibly TRBD1 for D (6 bases). Trimming took 4 bases from V and 0 from J, leaving 9 bases between them. CDR1 is MNHEY, CDR2 SVGAGI, per germline. CDR3 length: 14 residues. The CDR3 here is CASSWTVANYGYTF. The CDR3 coding sequence is TGTGCCAGCAGTTGGACAGTAGCTAACTATGGCTACACCTTC.

V is TRBV13 and J is TRBJ2-7; a possible D gene is TRBD2 (7 bases). Deletions cut 0 bases from V and 2 bases from J, with 14 bases between. Germline V gives CDR1 PRHDT, CDR2 FYEKMQ (reference sequence). This CDR3 comprises 16 residues. The CDR3 coding sequence is TGTGCCAGCAGCTTAGGCCACGGGGGGCGCGCCTACGAGCAGTACGTC. Residues: CASSLGHGGRAYEQYV.

A few counts support this clone. The chain recombines TRBV18 with TRBJ1-6; unclear D gene. CDR3 length: 17 amino acids. Looked up from germline, CDR1 is KGHSH and CDR2 is LQKENI. V was trimmed by 3 bases and J by 0 bases, leaving 12 bases between them. CDR3 sequence: CASSPFEAPSYNSPLHF. CDR3 bases: TGTGCCAGCTCACCTTTTGAGGCCCCCTCCTATAATTCACCCCTCCACTTT. The full variable domain, completed using reference TRBV18 and TRBJ1-6, is NAGVMQNPRHLVRRRGQEARLRCSPMKGHSHVYWYRQLPEEGLKFMVYLQKENIIDESGMPKERFSAEFPKEGPSILRIQQVVRGDSAAYFCASSPFEAPSYNSPLHFGNGTRLTVT.

The chain joins TRBV15 to TRBJ2-1; 7 positions match TRBD2. The CDR3 is 16 residues long. Germline V lookup: CDR1 LNHNV, CDR2 YYDKDF (reference sequence). Unmatched junction bases numbered 9, after V lost 3 bases and J lost 4 bases. The CDR3 loop is CATSRGGDGGYNEQFF. The CDR3 nucleotides are TGTGCCACCAGCAGGGGGGGGGATGGGGGGTACAATGAGCAGTTCTTC.

The chain links TRBV7-2 to TRBJ1-2; D is unresolved. Germline V gives CDR1 SGHTA, CDR2 FQGNSA. The CDR3 sequence is 14 residues long. Trimming pared 5 bases from V and 5 bases from J, leaving 15 bases between. The CDR3 DNA reads TGTGCCAGCAGCCCAGGACCGCGGGCGTATGGCTACACCTTC. Encoded protein: CASSPGPRAYGYTF.

V is TRBV9 and J is TRBJ2-3; TRBD2 is a possible D gene (5 bases). Per the germline V gene, CDR1 is SGDLS and CDR2 is YYNGEE. The CDR3 extends over 17 amino acids. V was cut by 4 bases and J by 5 bases, with 23 bases left in between. The CDR3 coding sequence is TGTGCCAGCAGCTTCTCACTCGGACGGGGTTCGGGAGATACGCAGTATTTT. As protein: CASSFSLGRGSGDTQYF. Looking up the rest from reference TRBV9 and TRBJ2-3 gives the full variable domain: DSGVTQTPKHLITATGQRVTLRCSPRSGDLSVYWYQQSLDQGLQFLIQYYNGEERAKGNILERFSAQQFPDLHSELNLSSLELGDSALYFCASSFSLGRGSGDTQYFGPGTRLTVL.

The J gene is TRBJ1-1, the V gene TRBV19; TRBD1 aligns across 9 bases. Losses at the gene ends were 7 bases for V and 3 bases for J; bases not matched to a gene: 6. The germline gives CDR1 LNHDA, CDR2 SQIVND (reference sequence). The CDR3 covers 14 residues. Here the CDR3 DNA reads TGTGCCAGTACCCCCCGGGACAGGGACACTGAAGCTTTCTTT. Its translation is CASTPRDRDTEAFF.

The rearrangement joins TRBV7-3 to TRBJ2-3; tentatively, D is TRBD2 (6 bases). The CDR3 has 13 amino acids. V lost 5 bases to trimming and J lost 6 bases, with 12 bases between them. From germline, CDR1 is SGHTA and CDR2 FQGTGA. CDR3 nucleotides: TGTGCCAGCAGCGTGCGGGATAGGGATACGCAGTATTTT. Amino acid sequence: CASSVRDRDTQYF.

This chain links TRBV7-9 with TRBJ2-1; the D gene is possibly TRBD1 (6 bases). Germline V gene lookup returns CDR1 SEHNR and CDR2 FQNEAQ (reference sequence). V was shortened by 1 base and J by 4 bases, with 14 bases between the two germline ends. This CDR3 is built from 16 residues. In DNA, the CDR3 is TGTGCCAGCAGCTTAGGCCCTCAGGGGAATTACAATGAGCAGTTCTTC. Translating gives CASSLGPQGNYNEQFF.

This chain connects TRBV25-1 to TRBJ1-1; D may be TRBD1 (5 bases). The ends were cut back, 8 bases at V and 1 base at J, with 14 bases in the middle. Per germline, CDR1 MGHDK and CDR2 SYGVNS. This CDR3 has 14 amino acids. The CDR3 reads CASDRGDRNTEAFF. CDR3 in DNA: TGTGCCAGCGATAGGGGTGACCGGAACACTGAAGCTTTCTTT.

The chain links TRBV18 to TRBJ1-1, with D perhaps matching TRBD1 (6 bases). Germline V gives CDR1 KGHSH, CDR2 LQKENI. Between the trimmed V and J ends, which lost 3 bases and 7 bases, there was a span of 9 bases. There are 12 residues in the CDR3. The CDR3 loop reads CASSPMTGEAFF. CDR3 nucleotide sequence: TGTGCCAGCTCACCGATGACAGGTGAAGCTTTCTTT. The full variable domain, with the rest looked up from reference TRBV18 and TRBJ1-1, is NAGVMQNPRHLVRRRGQEARLRCSPMKGHSHVYWYRQLPEEGLKFMVYLQKENIIDESGMPKERFSAEFPKEGPSILRIQQVVRGDSAAYFCASSPMTGEAFFGQGTRLTVV.

This clone has more than one count but fewer than ten. Other DNA sequences in this sample translate to the same CDR3. V usage is TRBV18 and J usage is TRBJ1-3; D gene ambiguous. Deletions cut 3 bases from V and 4 bases from J, with 4 bases between. Per germline, CDR1 KGHSH and CDR2 LQKENI. CDR3 length: 12 residues. The CDR3 here is CASSPPGNTIYF. Here the CDR3 DNA reads TGTGCCAGCTCACCCCCGGGAAACACCATATATTTT.

This clone was observed once. The rearrangement joins TRBV9 to TRBJ2-3; no firm D call. The germline CDR1 and CDR2 sequences are SGDLS and YYNGEE. The CDR3 has 12 amino acids. V was shortened by 3 bases and J by 2 bases, with 4 bases between the two germline ends. The CDR3 DNA follows: TGTGCCAGCAGCGCCCACACAGATACGCAGTATTTT. Protein sequence: CASSAHTDTQYF.

The genes are TRBV7-3 and TRBJ1-1, with D unresolved. The CDR3 contains 13 residues. The germline V and J ends were trimmed by 3 bases and 5 bases, with 10 bases remaining between them. Germline V gives CDR1 SGHTA, CDR2 FQGTGA. CDR3 amino acids: CASSFDTGTEAFF. CDR3 DNA sequence: TGTGCCAGCAGCTTCGACACGGGGACTGAAGCTTTCTTT.